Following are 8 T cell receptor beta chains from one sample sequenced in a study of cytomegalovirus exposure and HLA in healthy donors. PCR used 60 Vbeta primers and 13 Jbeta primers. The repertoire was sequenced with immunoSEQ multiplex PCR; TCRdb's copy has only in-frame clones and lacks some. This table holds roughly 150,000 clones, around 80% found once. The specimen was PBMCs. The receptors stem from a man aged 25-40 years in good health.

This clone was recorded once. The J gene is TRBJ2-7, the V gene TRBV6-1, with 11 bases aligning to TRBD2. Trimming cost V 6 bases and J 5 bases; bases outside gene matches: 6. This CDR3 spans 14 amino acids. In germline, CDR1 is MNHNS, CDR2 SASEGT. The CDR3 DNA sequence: TGTGCCAGCAGAGTAGCGGGAGGGACGCACGAGCAGTACTTC. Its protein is CASRVAGGTHEQYF.

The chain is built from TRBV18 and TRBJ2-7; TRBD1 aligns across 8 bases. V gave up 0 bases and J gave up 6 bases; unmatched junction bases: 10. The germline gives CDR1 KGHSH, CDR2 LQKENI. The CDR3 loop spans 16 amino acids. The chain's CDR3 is CASSPPATGGLCEQYF. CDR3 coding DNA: TGTGCCAGCTCACCACCGGCTACAGGGGGTCTGTGCGAGCAGTACTTC.

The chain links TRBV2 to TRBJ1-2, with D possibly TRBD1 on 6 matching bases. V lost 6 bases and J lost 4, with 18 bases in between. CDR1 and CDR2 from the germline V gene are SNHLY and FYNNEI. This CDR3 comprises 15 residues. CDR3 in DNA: TGTGCCAGCAGAGACCAGGGGCGCCTCCTCTATGGCTACACCTTC. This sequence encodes CASRDQGRLLYGYTF.

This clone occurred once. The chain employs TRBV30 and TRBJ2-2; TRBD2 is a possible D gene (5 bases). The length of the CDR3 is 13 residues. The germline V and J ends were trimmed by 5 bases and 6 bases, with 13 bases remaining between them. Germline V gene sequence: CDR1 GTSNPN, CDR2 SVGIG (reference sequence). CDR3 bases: TGTGCCTGGCGGGAATGGGTAGCCGGGGAGCTGTTTTTT. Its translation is CAWREWVAGELFF.

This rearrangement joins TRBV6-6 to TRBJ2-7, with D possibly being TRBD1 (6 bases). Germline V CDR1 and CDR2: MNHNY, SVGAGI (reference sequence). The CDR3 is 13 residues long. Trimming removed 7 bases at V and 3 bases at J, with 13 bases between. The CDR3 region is CASMQDSRYEQYF. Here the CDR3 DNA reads TGTGCCAGCATGCAGGACAGCCGCTACGAGCAGTACTTC.

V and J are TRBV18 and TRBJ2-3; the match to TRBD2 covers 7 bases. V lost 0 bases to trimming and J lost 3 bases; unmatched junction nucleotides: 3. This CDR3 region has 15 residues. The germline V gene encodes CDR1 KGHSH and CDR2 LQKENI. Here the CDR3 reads CASSPPGRLTDTQYF. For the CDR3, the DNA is TGTGCCAGCTCACCACCCGGGAGGCTTACAGATACGCAGTATTTT.

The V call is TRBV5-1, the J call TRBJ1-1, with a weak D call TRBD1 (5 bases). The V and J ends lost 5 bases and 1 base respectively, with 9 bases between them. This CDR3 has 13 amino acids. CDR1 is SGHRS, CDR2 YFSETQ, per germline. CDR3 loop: CASRTGGNTEAFF. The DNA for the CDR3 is TGCGCCAGCAGGACGGGGGGGAACACTGAAGCTTTCTTT. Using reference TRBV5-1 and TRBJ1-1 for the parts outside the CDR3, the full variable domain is KAGVTQTPRYLIKTRGQQVTLSCSPISGHRSVSWYQQTPGQGLQFLFEYFSETQRNKGNFPGRFSGRQFSNSRSEMNVSTLELGDSALYLCASRTGGNTEAFFGQGTRLTVV.

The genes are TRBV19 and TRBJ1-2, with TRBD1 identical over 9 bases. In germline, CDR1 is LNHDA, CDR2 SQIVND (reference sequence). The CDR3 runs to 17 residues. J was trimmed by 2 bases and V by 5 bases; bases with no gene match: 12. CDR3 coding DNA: TGTGCCAGTAGTCCGCTTCTCACAGGGGGCGGAAACTATGGCTACACCTTC. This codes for CASSPLLTGGGNYGYTF.